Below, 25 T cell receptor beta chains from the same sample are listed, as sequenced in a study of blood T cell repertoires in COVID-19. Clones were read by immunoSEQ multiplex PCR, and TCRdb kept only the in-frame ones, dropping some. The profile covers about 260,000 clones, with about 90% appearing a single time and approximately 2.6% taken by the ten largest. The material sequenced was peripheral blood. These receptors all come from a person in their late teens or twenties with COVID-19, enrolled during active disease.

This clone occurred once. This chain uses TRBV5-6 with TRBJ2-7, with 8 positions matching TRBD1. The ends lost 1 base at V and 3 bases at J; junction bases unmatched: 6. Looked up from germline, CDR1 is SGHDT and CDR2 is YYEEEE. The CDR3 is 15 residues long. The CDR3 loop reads CASSLLGQADYEQYF. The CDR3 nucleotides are TGTGCCAGCAGCTTGTTGGGACAGGCGGACTACGAGCAGTACTTC.

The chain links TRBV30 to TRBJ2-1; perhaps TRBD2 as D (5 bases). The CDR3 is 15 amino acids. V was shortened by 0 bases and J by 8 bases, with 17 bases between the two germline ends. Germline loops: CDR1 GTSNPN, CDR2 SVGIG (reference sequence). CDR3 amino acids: CAWSVVDSDVDEQFF. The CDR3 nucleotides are TGTGCCTGGAGTGTAGTGGACTCTGACGTTGATGAGCAGTTCTTC.

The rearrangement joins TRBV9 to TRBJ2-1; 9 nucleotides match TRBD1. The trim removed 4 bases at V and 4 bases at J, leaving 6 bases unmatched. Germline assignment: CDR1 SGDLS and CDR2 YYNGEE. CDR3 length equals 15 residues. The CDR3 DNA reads TGTGCCAGCAGCCCAACAGGGGGCATGTACAATGAGCAGTTCTTC. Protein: CASSPTGGMYNEQFF.

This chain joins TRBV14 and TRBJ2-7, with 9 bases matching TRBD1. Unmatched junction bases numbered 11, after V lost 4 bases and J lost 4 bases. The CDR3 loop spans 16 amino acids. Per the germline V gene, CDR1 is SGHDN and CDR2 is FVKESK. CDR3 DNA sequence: TGTGCCAGCAGCCTCTCCACCGGGGACAGGGTTTACGAGCAGTACTTC. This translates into CASSLSTGDRVYEQYF. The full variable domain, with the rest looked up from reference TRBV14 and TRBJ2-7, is EAGVTQFPSHSVIEKGQTVTLRCDPISGHDNLYWYRRVMGKEIKFLLHFVKESKQDESGMPNNRFLAERTGGTYSTLKVQPAELEDSGVYFCASSLSTGDRVYEQYFGPGTRLTVT.

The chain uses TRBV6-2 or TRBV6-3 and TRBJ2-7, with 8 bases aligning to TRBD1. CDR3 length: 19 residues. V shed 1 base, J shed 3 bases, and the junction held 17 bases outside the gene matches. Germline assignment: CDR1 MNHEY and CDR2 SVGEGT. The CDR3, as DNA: TGTGCCAGCAGTTACTTTTGGTCGGACAGGGTGGTTCCTGGCTACGAGCAGTACTTC. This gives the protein CASSYFWSDRVVPGYEQYF.

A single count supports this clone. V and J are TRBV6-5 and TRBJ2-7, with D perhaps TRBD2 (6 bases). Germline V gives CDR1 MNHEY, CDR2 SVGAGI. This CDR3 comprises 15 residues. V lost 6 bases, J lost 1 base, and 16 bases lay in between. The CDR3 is CASSLAESTSYEQYF. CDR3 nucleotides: TGTGCCAGCAGCTTAGCGGAGTCGACGTCCTACGAGCAGTACTTC.

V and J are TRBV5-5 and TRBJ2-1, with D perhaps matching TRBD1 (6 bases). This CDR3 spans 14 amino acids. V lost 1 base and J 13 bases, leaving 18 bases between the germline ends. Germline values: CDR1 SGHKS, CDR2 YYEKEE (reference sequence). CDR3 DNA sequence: TGTGCCAGCAGCTTGCTTGTTGGTGGACAGCATCAGTTCTTC. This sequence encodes CASSLLVGGQHQFF.

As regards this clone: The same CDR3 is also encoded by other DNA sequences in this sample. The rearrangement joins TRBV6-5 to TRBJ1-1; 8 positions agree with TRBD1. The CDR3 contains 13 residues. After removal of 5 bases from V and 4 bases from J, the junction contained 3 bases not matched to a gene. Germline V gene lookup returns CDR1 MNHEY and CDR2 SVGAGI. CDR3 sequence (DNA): TGTGCCAGCAGTCTACAGGGGGGCACTGAAGCTTTCTTT. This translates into CASSLQGGTEAFF.

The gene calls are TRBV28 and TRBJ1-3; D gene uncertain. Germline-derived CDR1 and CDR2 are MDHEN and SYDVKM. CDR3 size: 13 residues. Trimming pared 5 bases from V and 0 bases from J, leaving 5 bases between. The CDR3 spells CASSQDSGNTIYF. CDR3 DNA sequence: TGTGCCAGCAGTCAGGACTCTGGAAACACCATATATTTT. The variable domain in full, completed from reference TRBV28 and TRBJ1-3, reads DVKVTQSSRYLVKRTGEKVFLECVQDMDHENMFWYRQDPGLGLRLIYFSYDVKMKEKGDIPEGYSVSREKKERFSLILESASTNQTSMYLCASSQDSGNTIYFGEGSWLTVV.

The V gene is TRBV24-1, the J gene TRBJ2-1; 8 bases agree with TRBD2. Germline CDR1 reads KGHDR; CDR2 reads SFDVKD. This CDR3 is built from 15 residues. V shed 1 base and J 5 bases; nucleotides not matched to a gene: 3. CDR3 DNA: TGTGCCACCAGTGATTTTATGCGGGGGGACAATGAGCAGTTCTTC. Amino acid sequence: CATSDFMRGDNEQFF.

CDR3 in amino acids: CASSLFGQGSYNSPLHF. Written as DNA, the CDR3 is TGTGCCAGCAGTTTATTTGGACAGGGCTCCTATAATTCACCCCTCCACTTT. The chain carries TRBV28 and TRBJ1-6; TRBD1 matches at 8 bases. This CDR3 contains 17 residues. J was trimmed by 0 bases and V by 1 base; bases with no gene match: 2. Germline CDR1 and CDR2: MDHEN and SYDVKM.

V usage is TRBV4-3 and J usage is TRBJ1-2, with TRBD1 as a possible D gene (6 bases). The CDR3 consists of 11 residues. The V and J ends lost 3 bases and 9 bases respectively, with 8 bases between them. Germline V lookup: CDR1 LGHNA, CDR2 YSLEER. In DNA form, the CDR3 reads TGCGCCAGCAGCCAGGGGGCTAGCTACACCTTC. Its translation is CASSQGASYTF.

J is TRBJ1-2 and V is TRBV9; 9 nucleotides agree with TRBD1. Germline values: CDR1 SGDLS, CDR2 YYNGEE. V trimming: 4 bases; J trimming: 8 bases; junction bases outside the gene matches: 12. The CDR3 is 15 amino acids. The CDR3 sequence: CASSTPGQGGHGYTF. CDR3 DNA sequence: TGTGCCAGCAGCACACCGGGACAGGGAGGGCACGGCTACACCTTC. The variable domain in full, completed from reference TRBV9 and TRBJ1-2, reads DSGVTQTPKHLITATGQRVTLRCSPRSGDLSVYWYQQSLDQGLQFLIQYYNGEERAKGNILERFSAQQFPDLHSELNLSSLELGDSALYFCASSTPGQGGHGYTFGSGTRLTVV.

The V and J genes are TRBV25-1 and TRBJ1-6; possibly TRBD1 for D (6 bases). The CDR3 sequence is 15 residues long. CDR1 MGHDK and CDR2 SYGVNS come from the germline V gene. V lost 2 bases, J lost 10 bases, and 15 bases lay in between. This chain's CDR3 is CASSEEVQGHSPLHF. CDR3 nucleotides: TGTGCCAGCAGTGAAGAGGTTCAGGGACACTCACCCCTCCACTTT.

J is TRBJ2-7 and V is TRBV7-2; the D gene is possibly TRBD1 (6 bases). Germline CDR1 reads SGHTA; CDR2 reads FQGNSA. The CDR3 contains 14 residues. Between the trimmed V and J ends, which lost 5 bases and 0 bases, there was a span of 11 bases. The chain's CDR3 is CASSIQGVSYEQYF. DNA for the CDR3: TGTGCCAGCAGCATACAGGGAGTCTCCTACGAGCAGTACTTC.

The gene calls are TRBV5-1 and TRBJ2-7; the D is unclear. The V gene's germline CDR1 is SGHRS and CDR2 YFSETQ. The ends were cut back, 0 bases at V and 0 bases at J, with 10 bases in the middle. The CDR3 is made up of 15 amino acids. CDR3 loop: CASSLDSGSSYEQYF. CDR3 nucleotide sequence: TGCGCCAGCAGCTTGGACTCCGGTTCCTCCTACGAGCAGTACTTC.

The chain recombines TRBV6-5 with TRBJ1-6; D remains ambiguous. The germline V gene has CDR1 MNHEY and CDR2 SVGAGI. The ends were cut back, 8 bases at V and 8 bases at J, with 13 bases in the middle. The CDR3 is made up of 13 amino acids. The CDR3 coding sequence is TGTGCCAGCTTGGTCACCGGGGATTCACCCCTCCACTTT. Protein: CASLVTGDSPLHF.

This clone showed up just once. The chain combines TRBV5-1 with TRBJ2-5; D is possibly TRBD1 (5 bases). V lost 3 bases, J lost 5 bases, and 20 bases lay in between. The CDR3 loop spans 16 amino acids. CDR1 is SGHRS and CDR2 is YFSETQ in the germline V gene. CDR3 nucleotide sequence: TGCGCCAGCAGCTATAGCAGGGCCTGGGGTGGTGAGACCCAGTACTTC. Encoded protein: CASSYSRAWGGETQYF.

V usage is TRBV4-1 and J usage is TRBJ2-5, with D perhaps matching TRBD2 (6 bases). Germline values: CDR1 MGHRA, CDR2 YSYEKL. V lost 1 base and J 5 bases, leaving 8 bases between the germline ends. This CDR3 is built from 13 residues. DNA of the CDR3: TGCGCCAGCAGCCAAGGCCTAGCGGAGACCCAGTACTTC. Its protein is CASSQGLAETQYF.

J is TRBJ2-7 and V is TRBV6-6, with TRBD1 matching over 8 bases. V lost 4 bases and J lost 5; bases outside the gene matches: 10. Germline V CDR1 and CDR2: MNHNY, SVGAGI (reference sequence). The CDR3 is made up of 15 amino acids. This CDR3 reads CASSSAARDRHEQYF. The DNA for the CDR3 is TGTGCCAGCAGTTCCGCGGCCAGGGACAGGCACGAGCAGTACTTC.

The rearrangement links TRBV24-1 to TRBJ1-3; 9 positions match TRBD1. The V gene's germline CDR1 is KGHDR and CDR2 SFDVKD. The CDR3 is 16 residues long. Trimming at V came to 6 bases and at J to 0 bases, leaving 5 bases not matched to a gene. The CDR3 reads CATSRPGQGSGNTIYF. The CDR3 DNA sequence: TGTGCCACCAGTCGGCCGGGACAGGGCTCTGGAAACACCATATATTTT.

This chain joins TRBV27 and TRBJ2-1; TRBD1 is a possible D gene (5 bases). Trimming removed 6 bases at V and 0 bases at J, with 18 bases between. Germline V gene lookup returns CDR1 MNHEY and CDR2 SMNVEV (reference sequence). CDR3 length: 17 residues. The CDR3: CASRVTVGLSSYNEQFF. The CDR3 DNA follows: TGTGCCAGCAGAGTGACAGTGGGTCTTAGCTCCTACAATGAGCAGTTCTTC.

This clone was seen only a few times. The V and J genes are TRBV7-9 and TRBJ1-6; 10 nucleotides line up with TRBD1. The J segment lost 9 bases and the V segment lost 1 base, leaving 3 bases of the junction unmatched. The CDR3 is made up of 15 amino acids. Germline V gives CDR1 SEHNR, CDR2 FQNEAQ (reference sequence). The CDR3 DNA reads TGTGCCAGCAGCTTAGAGGGGACAGGGGCTTCACCCCTCCACTTT. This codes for CASSLEGTGASPLHF. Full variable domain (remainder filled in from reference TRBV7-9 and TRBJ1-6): DTGVSQNPRHKITKRGQNVTFRCDPISEHNRLYWYRQTLGQGPEFLTYFQNEAQLEKSRLLSDRFSAERPKGSFSTLEIQRTEQGDSAMYLCASSLEGTGASPLHFGNGTRLTVT.

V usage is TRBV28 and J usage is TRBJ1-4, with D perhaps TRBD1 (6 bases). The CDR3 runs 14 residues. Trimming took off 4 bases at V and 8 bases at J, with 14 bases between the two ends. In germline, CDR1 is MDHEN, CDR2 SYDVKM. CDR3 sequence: CASSWRGPREKLFF. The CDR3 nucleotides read TGTGCCAGCAGTTGGCGGGGGCCGCGGGAAAAACTGTTTTTT.

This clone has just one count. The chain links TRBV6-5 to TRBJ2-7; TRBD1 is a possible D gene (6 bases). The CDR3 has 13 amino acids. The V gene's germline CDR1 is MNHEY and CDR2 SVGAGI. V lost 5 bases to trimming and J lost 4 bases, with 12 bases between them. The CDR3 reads CASSPTGSYEQYF. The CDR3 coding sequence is TGTGCCAGCAGTCCAACAGGGTCGTACGAGCAGTACTTC.